One and the same sample provided the 25 T cell receptor beta chains below, sequenced in a study of control samples from healthy donors and cancer patients. Profiled with immunoSEQ multiplex PCR; TCRdb holds only in-frame clones, not every one. The table records about 140,000 clones, more than 85% of them present only once. The sequenced sample consisted of blood. The receptors stem from a woman aged 25-40 years in good health.

This chain connects TRBV7-9 to TRBJ1-6; D is unclear. CDR3 length: 12 amino acids. Trimming removed 8 bases at V and 10 bases at J, with 12 bases between. CDR1 and CDR2 from the germline V gene are SEHNR and FQNEAQ (reference sequence). DNA for the CDR3: TGTGCCAGCGGGAGGGAAGGGTCACCCCTCCACTTT. This encodes CASGREGSPLHF.

This chain uses TRBV3-1 (or the pseudogene TRBV3-2) with TRBJ2-7; D is perhaps TRBD2 (5 bases). The germline V gene has CDR1 LGHDT and CDR2 YNNKEL (reference sequence). V shed 1 base and J shed 3 bases, with 16 bases lying between them. The CDR3 has 16 residues. CDR3 protein: CASSQGVEGLNYEQYF. In nucleotides, the CDR3 is TGTGCCAGCAGCCAAGGGGTCGAGGGCCTAAACTACGAGCAGTACTTC.

V gene TRBV29-1 combines with J gene TRBJ1-1; 7 positions match TRBD1. CDR1 is SQVTM and CDR2 is ANQGSEA in the germline V gene. The CDR3 totals 14 residues. The J segment lost 6 bases and the V segment lost 4 bases, leaving 11 bases of the junction unmatched. The CDR3 sequence: CSVAKGALPSEAFF. Here the CDR3 DNA reads TGCAGCGTTGCCAAGGGGGCTTTACCCTCTGAAGCTTTCTTT. The complete variable domain, with remaining parts taken from reference TRBV29-1 and TRBJ1-1, reads SAVISQKPSRDICQRGTSLTIQCQVDSQVTMMFWYRQQPGQSLTLIATANQGSEATYESGFVIDKFPISRPNLTFSTLTVSNMSPEDSSIYLCSVAKGALPSEAFFGQGTRLTVV.

The chain joins TRBV7-2 to TRBJ2-7; 7 bases are shared with TRBD2. Trimming at V came to 2 bases and at J to 0 bases, leaving 4 bases not matched to a gene. Looked up from germline, CDR1 is SGHTA and CDR2 is FQGNSA. The CDR3 extends over 15 amino acids. CDR3 DNA sequence: TGTGCCAGCAGCTTAACGCGCGGGAGCTCCTACGAGCAGTACTTC. Protein: CASSLTRGSSYEQYF.

J is TRBJ1-2 and V is TRBV7-9; the D is unclear. With 2 bases removed from V and 8 bases from J, the gap between germline ends came to 21 bases. The CDR3 is 16 residues long. Per germline, CDR1 SEHNR and CDR2 FQNEAQ (reference sequence). The CDR3 is CASSLLHPTGPGGYTF. The CDR3 nucleotides are TGTGCCAGCAGCTTACTACACCCGACCGGTCCGGGGGGCTACACCTTC.

The chain recombines TRBV6-5 with TRBJ1-3; D not resolved. Trimming cost V 2 bases and J 2 bases, with 4 bases left between them. Per the germline V gene, CDR1 is MNHEY and CDR2 is SVGAGI. The CDR3 has 13 residues. The DNA of the CDR3 is TGTGCCAGCAGTTACGCCGCTGGAAACACCATATATTTT. Amino acid sequence: CASSYAAGNTIYF.

V and J are TRBV5-8 and TRBJ2-1; 8 positions match TRBD1. This CDR3 region has 18 residues. From germline, CDR1 is SGHTS and CDR2 YDEGEE. V shed 2 bases, J shed 7 bases, and the junction held 17 bases outside the gene matches. The CDR3 reads CASSFPPRQGSFGNEQFF. CDR3 nucleotide sequence: TGTGCCAGCAGCTTCCCCCCTCGACAGGGGAGTTTCGGGAATGAGCAGTTCTTC.

V is TRBV6-6 and J is TRBJ1-4; D gene uncertain. CDR1 is MNHNY, CDR2 SVGAGI, per germline (reference sequence). The CDR3 has 14 residues. V was trimmed by 4 bases and J by 4 bases, leaving 10 bases between them. The CDR3 loop reads CASSSTRLNEKLFF. The CDR3 nucleotides read TGTGCCAGCAGTTCAACACGACTTAATGAAAAACTGTTTTTT.

This clone was counted once. The chain recombines TRBV7-9 with TRBJ2-1; D not certain. V lost 1 base and J lost 9, with 7 bases in between. This CDR3 has 12 residues. CDR1 and CDR2 from the germline V gene are SEHNR and FQNEAQ (reference sequence). The CDR3 loop is CASSLEVFEQFF. CDR3 nucleotides: TGTGCCAGCAGCTTAGAAGTGTTTGAGCAGTTCTTC. Full variable domain (rest looked up from reference TRBV7-9 and TRBJ2-1): DTGVSQNPRHKITKRGQNVTFRCDPISEHNRLYWYRQTLGQGPEFLTYFQNEAQLEKSRLLSDRFSAERPKGSFSTLEIQRTEQGDSAMYLCASSLEVFEQFFGPGTRLTVL.

The chain combines TRBV2 with TRBJ1-6; TRBD1 matches at 8 bases. Per germline, CDR1 SNHLY and CDR2 FYNNEI. The V segment lost 8 bases and the J segment 5 bases; nucleotides outside the gene matches: 11. The CDR3 consists of 16 residues. The CDR3 here is CASDPGARGHNSPLHF. The CDR3 DNA follows: TGTGCCAGCGACCCGGGGGCCAGGGGGCATAATTCACCCCTCCACTTT.

The chain links TRBV6-5 to TRBJ1-2; a possible D gene is TRBD1 (5 bases). V lost 4 bases and J 4 bases, leaving 10 bases between the germline ends. The CDR3 runs 13 residues. Germline CDR1 is MNHEY and CDR2 is SVGAGI. The CDR3 DNA follows: TGTGCCAGCAGTTCTCAGGGAGGCTATGGCTACACCTTC. This codes for CASSSQGGYGYTF.

V is TRBV25-1 and J is TRBJ1-1, with D possibly TRBD1 on 6 matching bases. Trimming removed 7 bases at V and 5 bases at J, with 14 bases between. The CDR3 sequence is 13 residues long. CDR1 is MGHDK and CDR2 is SYGVNS in the germline V gene. CDR3 DNA sequence: TGTGCCAGCACGCCGCGGGGGGCAACTGAAGCTTTCTTT. Its protein is CASTPRGATEAFF.

The chain couples TRBV18 to TRBJ1-6; D ambiguous. Trimming left V 2 bases short and J 8 bases short, with 10 bases between. CDR3 size: 14 residues. The germline CDR1 and CDR2 sequences are KGHSH and LQKENI. CDR3 residues: CASSPEHPDSPLHF. The CDR3, as DNA: TGTGCCAGCTCACCAGAACACCCGGATTCACCCCTCCACTTT.

The J gene is TRBJ2-7, the V gene TRBV28, with 10 bases fitting TRBD2. Trimming cost V 1 base and J 4 bases; bases outside gene matches: 4. The CDR3 sequence is 15 residues long. Germline CDR1 and CDR2: MDHEN and SYDVKM. The CDR3 region has the DNA TGTGCCAGCAGTTTATCGACTAGCGGGCTATACGAGCAGTACTTC. Residues: CASSLSTSGLYEQYF.

The CDR3 DNA sequence: TGTGCCAGCAGTCATTACCCCGGGGGAGGGGCCGACTACGAGCAGTACTTC. Encoded protein: CASSHYPGGGADYEQYF. V is TRBV27 and J is TRBJ2-7; 7 bases agree with TRBD2. The V and J ends lost 5 bases and 3 bases, in that order; junction bases with no gene match: 16. From germline, CDR1 is MNHEY and CDR2 SMNVEV (reference sequence). This CDR3 is 17 amino acids long.

The CDR3 sequence is CASSLAVSSGALDEQYF. CDR3 DNA sequence: TGCGCCAGCAGCTTGGCCGTATCATCGGGGGCTCTGGACGAGCAGTACTTC. The chain joins TRBV5-1 to TRBJ2-7; D may correspond to TRBD1 or TRBD2 (6 bases each). Trimming shortened V by 0 bases and J by 5 bases, and 21 bases separated the two germline ends. The CDR3 consists of 17 residues. Germline V gene sequence: CDR1 SGHRS, CDR2 YFSETQ.

This chain joins TRBV3-1 (or the pseudogene TRBV3-2) and TRBJ2-1; 7 bases are shared with TRBD2. V shed 3 bases and J 2 bases; nucleotides not matched to a gene: 7. CDR1 LGHDT and CDR2 YNNKEL come from the germline V gene (reference sequence). This CDR3 is 16 amino acids long. For the CDR3, the DNA is TGTGCCAGCAGCCAGGGCGGGAGCACTCCCTACAATGAGCAGTTCTTC. Translation: CASSQGGSTPYNEQFF.

This clone was picked up one time. The rearrangement uses TRBV5-1 and TRBJ1-4; D is ambiguous. The ends were cut back, 0 bases at V and 0 bases at J, with 6 bases in the middle. The CDR3 covers 15 residues. Germline V gene lookup returns CDR1 SGHRS and CDR2 YFSETQ. DNA of the CDR3: TGCGCCAGCAGCTTGGGGACCTCAACTAATGAAAAACTGTTTTTT. Encoded protein: CASSLGTSTNEKLFF.

This chain links TRBV2 with TRBJ1-1, with TRBD1 as a possible D gene (5 bases). The CDR3 sequence is 14 residues long. V gave up 3 bases and J gave up 0 bases, with 8 bases separating them. The germline V gene encodes CDR1 SNHLY and CDR2 FYNNEI. This CDR3 is CASSDGTVNTEAFF. The CDR3 DNA reads TGTGCCAGCAGTGACGGGACGGTGAACACTGAAGCTTTCTTT.

Worth noting for this clone: Mismatch with germline at one junction end may stem from a read error. The rearrangement uses TRBV20-1 and TRBJ1-2, with TRBD1 matching over 8 bases. This CDR3 is built from 11 residues. Per the germline V gene, CDR1 is DFQATT and CDR2 is SNEGSKA (reference sequence). CDR3 protein: CSAPDRERRPF. The CDR3 coding sequence is TGCAGTGCCCCGGACAGGGAACGTCGTCCCTTC.

This clone was seen a single time. V is TRBV29-1 and J is TRBJ2-7, with TRBD1 identical over 12 bases. CDR1 and CDR2 (germline): SQVTM, ANQGSEA. Trimming at V came to 5 bases and at J to 5 bases, leaving 4 bases not matched to a gene. The CDR3 is 13 amino acids. The CDR3 DNA is TGCAGCGTTCCGGGACAGGGGGCGAACGAGCAGTACTTC. This codes for CSVPGQGANEQYF.

This chain connects TRBV11-2 to TRBJ2-3; D is unresolved. From germline, CDR1 is SGHAT and CDR2 FQNNGV. CDR3 length: 12 amino acids. Between the trimmed V and J ends, which lost 4 bases and 0 bases, there was a span of 2 bases. The CDR3, as DNA: TGTGCCAGCAGCTCTAGCACAGATACGCAGTATTTT. This encodes CASSSSTDTQYF.

The chain uses TRBV19 and TRBJ2-1, with 7 positions matching TRBD2. The V and J ends lost 4 bases and 8 bases, in that order; junction bases with no gene match: 11. Germline assignment: CDR1 LNHDA and CDR2 SQIVND (reference sequence). The CDR3 loop spans 15 amino acids. CDR3 residues: CASSSGGRATDEQFF. The CDR3 DNA follows: TGTGCCAGTAGTAGTGGTGGGAGGGCCACTGATGAGCAGTTCTTC.

This clone came up once. This chain links TRBV6-5 with TRBJ1-6, with D maybe TRBD1 (6 bases). CDR1 is MNHEY and CDR2 is SVGAGI in the germline V gene. The CDR3 is made up of 15 amino acids. V was cut by 6 bases and J by 3 bases, with 12 bases left in between. The CDR3 bases are TGTGCCAGCAGCGAGACAGGTTTCTATAATTCACCCCTCCACTTT. Translated: CASSETGFYNSPLHF.

The rearrangement links TRBV2 to TRBJ2-7; D is unresolved. Germline V gene lookup returns CDR1 SNHLY and CDR2 FYNNEI. Between the trimmed V and J ends, which lost 9 bases and 1 base, there was a span of 13 bases. The CDR3 totals 13 residues. The CDR3 sequence is CASELNISYEQYF. The CDR3 nucleotides read TGTGCCAGTGAATTAAACATTTCCTACGAGCAGTACTTC.